The 11 T cell receptor beta chains below come from one sample, sequenced in a study of circulating CD8 cells and anti-PD-1 response in melanoma. Four subsets defined by PD-1 and/or TIGIT were sorted from live CD3+CD8+TCRalphabeta+ cells. Using around 16 ng of total RNA, TCR libraries were made with the QIAseq Immune Repertoire TCR panel. TCRdb re-analysed the reads in MiXCR, keeping a single row per CDR3 protein. The sample contains approximately 530 distinct CDR3 sequences, approximately 9% of which appear only once. Here the sequenced sample was CD8+ T cells from PBMCs, taken at baseline or after one month of anti-PD-1 therapy (not recorded which). The receptors derive from a human donor with melanoma.

By proportion, this clonotype is hyperexpanded. This chain links TRBV28 with TRBJ2-1; the match to TRBD2 covers 10 bases. The CDR3 covers 14 residues. The ends lost 8 bases at V and 8 bases at J; junction bases unmatched: 9. The germline V gene has CDR1 MDHEN and CDR2 SYDVKM. CDR3 region: CASASGSGAHEQFF. CDR3 in DNA: TGTGCCAGCGCTAGCGGGAGTGGGGCGCATGAGCAGTTCTTC. Full variable domain (outside the CDR3, taken from reference TRBV28 and TRBJ2-1): DVKVTQSSRYLVKRTGEKVFLECVQDMDHENMFWYRQDPGLGLRLIYFSYDVKMKEKGDIPEGYSVSREKKERFSLILESASTNQTSMYLCASASGSGAHEQFFGPGTRLTVL.

By sample fraction, this clonotype is large (0.1 to 1%). The chain joins TRBV20-1 to TRBJ1-1; 9 bases agree with TRBD1. The V segment lost 3 bases and the J segment 0 bases; nucleotides outside the gene matches: 2. CDR1 and CDR2 (germline): DFQATT, SNEGSKA (reference sequence). CDR3 length: 14 amino acids. CDR3 sequence: CSARGTGMNTEAFF. CDR3 sequence (DNA): TGCAGTGCTAGGGGGACAGGGATGAACACTGAAGCTTTCTTT.

Concerning this clonotype itself: Germline is not matched at one junction end, which may reflect a read error. The V and J genes are TRBV3-1 and TRBJ2-1; 9 nucleotides agree with TRBD1. Germline CDR1 is LGHDT and CDR2 is YNNKEL (reference sequence). The CDR3 is 17 residues long. CDR3 sequence: CASSHTAGTGTYNEQFF. The CDR3 DNA reads as TGTGCCAGCAGCCACACAGCCGGGACAGGGACCTACAACGAGCAGTTCTTC.

This clonotype rates as large. V and J are TRBV14 and TRBJ2-3, with TRBD1 as a possible D gene (6 bases). Germline V CDR1 and CDR2: SGHDN, FVKESK. V lost 4 bases and J 0 bases, leaving 11 bases between the germline ends. The CDR3 extends over 15 amino acids. CDR3 in DNA: TGTGCCAGCAGCCGAGACAGGCTTAGCACAGATACGCAGTATTTT. Protein product: CASSRDRLSTDTQYF.

In this sample, this clonotype is large. The chain is built from TRBV29-1 and TRBJ2-3, with D tentatively TRBD1 (6 bases). CDR1 and CDR2 from the germline V gene are SQVTM and ANQGSEA. V lost 2 bases to trimming and J lost 0 bases, with 15 bases between them. This CDR3 contains 16 residues. As DNA, the CDR3 is TGCAGCGTTGAAATAGCCGACAGGAGGAGCACAGATACGCAGTATTTT. This sequence encodes CSVEIADRRSTDTQYF.

This clonotype is labeled large. One junction end disagrees with the germline gene, perhaps due to a read error. The chain employs TRBV9 and TRBJ1-2; D gene uncertain. Germline V gives CDR1 SGDLS, CDR2 YYNGEE. The CDR3 loop spans 14 amino acids. CDR3 in amino acids: CASSPYRVDPLPSF. The CDR3 DNA reads TGTGCCAGCAGCCCATACCGGGTGGACCCGCTACCTTCGTTC.

This clonotype is medium-sized within its sample. CDR3: CATSGDREPSGANVLTF. CDR3 nucleotides: TGTGCCACCAGCGGGGACAGGGAACCCTCTGGGGCCAACGTCCTGACTTTC. V gene TRBV15 combines with J gene TRBJ2-6; 9 positions match TRBD1. Germline V gives CDR1 LNHNV, CDR2 YYDKDF (reference sequence). V was clipped by 5 bases and J by 0 bases; unmatched bases: 5. This CDR3 contains 17 residues.

This clonotype is termed medium-sized. The rearrangement links TRBV20-1 to TRBJ2-7; possible D gene TRBD1, 6 bases. CDR1 is DFQATT and CDR2 is SNEGSKA in the germline V gene (reference sequence). This CDR3 has 13 amino acids. With 5 bases removed from V and 1 base from J, the gap between germline ends came to 12 bases. The CDR3 protein is CSARTGISYEQYF. The CDR3, as DNA: TGCAGTGCTCGTACAGGGATTTCCTACGAGCAGTACTTC.

Judged by abundance, this clonotype is large. The chain is built from TRBV13 and TRBJ1-1, with unresolved D. In germline, CDR1 is PRHDT, CDR2 FYEKMQ (reference sequence). This CDR3 contains 13 residues. V dropped 3 bases and J dropped 6 bases, with 11 bases sitting between them. This chain's CDR3 is CASSFVSAAEAFF. The CDR3 DNA is TGTGCCAGCAGCTTTGTTTCGGCCGCTGAAGCTTTCTTT. Supplemented by reference TRBV13 and TRBJ1-1, the full variable domain reads AAGVIQSPRHLIKEKRETATLKCYPIPRHDTVYWYQQGPGQDPQFLISFYEKMQSDKGSIPDRFSAQQFSDYHSELNMSSLELGDSALYFCASSFVSAAEAFFGQGTRLTVV.

In this sample, this clonotype is large. Relative to the germline gene, one junction end is altered; a read error may explain this. The chain carries TRBV19 and TRBJ2-7; no reliable D call. The CDR3 has 13 residues. CDR1 is LNHDA, CDR2 SQIVND, per germline (reference sequence). The CDR3 coding sequence is TGTGCCAGTAGTGTAGATGTCTCCTACGAGCAGTACTTC. Translating it yields CASSVDVSYEQYF. The variable domain in full, completed from reference TRBV19 and TRBJ2-7, reads DGGITQSPKYLFRKEGQNVTLSCEQNLNHDAMYWYRQDPGQGLRLIYYSQIVNDFQKGDIAEGYSVSREKKESFPLTVTSAQKNPTAFYLCASSVDVSYEQYFGPGTRLTVT.

By sample fraction, this clonotype is medium-sized. The chain has TRBV6-1 and TRBJ2-7; possible D gene TRBD1, 5 bases. V was pared by 6 bases and J by 2 bases, with 14 bases between. The length of the CDR3 is 14 residues. CDR1 is MNHNS, CDR2 SASEGT, per germline. CDR3 DNA: TGTGCCAGCAGCAAGACAGAAATCACCTACGAGCAGTACTTC. Translated, it gives CASSKTEITYEQYF.